This T cell receptor beta chain was captured in a study of blood T cells in healthy people across ages. Study outcomes and limitations: Donor CMV status was unknown, possibly confounding expanded clonotype changes. Because sorting was not performed, PBMCs prevented conclusive naive versus antigen-experienced comparison.

About this clonotype itself: The target antigen is unknown.

Primers used in a second PCR of about 6 to 11 cycles were a sample-barcoded 5' primer and a J-beta primer mix. A template-switch adaptor with 12 random nucleotides tagged each cDNA molecule. The study obtained at least 2.5 million CDR3-containing paired-end reads from every sample. TCRdb independently ran MiXCR on the 5' RACE reads; one entry per CDR3 protein. Found here are around 650,000 distinct CDR3 sequences, approximately 31% of them singletons; the top ten hold about 16%. The germline V gene encodes CDR1 MNHEY and CDR2 SVGEGT. V was cut by 2 bases and J by 5 bases, with 16 bases left in between. This CDR3 spans 16 amino acids.

The source material was blood. This TCR was sampled from a woman over 75 in good health. V is TRBV6-2 or TRBV6-3 and J is TRBJ2-1; D perhaps matches TRBD2 (7 bases). CDR3 protein: CASSYPGGGLNNEQFF. CDR3 DNA sequence: TGTGCCAGCAGTTACCCTGGCGGGGGCCTGAACAATGAGCAGTTCTTC.